A single sample is the source of the 4 T cell receptor beta chains below, sequenced in a study of T cell repertoires in cytomegalovirus infection. One entry per CDR3 protein, called by TCRdb with MiXCR from the reads. Of about 830,000 distinct CDR3 sequences detected, around a third appear once; the ten largest clones hold roughly 12%. What these receptors recognize is not known. Sample: cultured CD8+ T cells from PBMCs, taken from culture after CMV antigen stimulation. The origin of the receptors is a human donor in good health (CMV status not recorded). Some clones in this sample may be carry-over from other donors' samples.

The V call is TRBV27, the J call TRBJ2-2; D is unresolved. The CDR3 loop spans 15 amino acids. CDR1 MNHEY and CDR2 SMNVEV come from the germline V gene (reference sequence). V dropped 1 base and J dropped 5 bases, with 11 bases sitting between them. CDR3 DNA: TGTGCCAGCAGTTTATATAGGACGGAGACCGGGGAGCTGTTTTTT. As protein: CASSLYRTETGELFF.

The chain is built from TRBV20-1 and TRBJ2-3; D perhaps matches TRBD1 (5 bases). CDR1 is DFQATT and CDR2 is SNEGSKA in the germline V gene (reference sequence). V was pared by 1 base and J by 3 bases, with 20 bases between. The CDR3 is made up of 17 amino acids. The CDR3 DNA sequence: TGCAGTGCTAGAGGGGAAAGGGGCAGCTATAGAACAGATACGCAGTATTTT. Amino acid sequence: CSARGERGSYRTDTQYF.

This chain joins TRBV27 and TRBJ2-1; D is perhaps TRBD2 (6 bases). Trimming removed 7 bases at V and 5 bases at J, with 12 bases between. CDR1 and CDR2 (germline): MNHEY, SMNVEV (reference sequence). This CDR3 is 13 amino acids long. In DNA, the CDR3 is TGTGCCAGCAACGGGGGAGCCAACAATGAGCAGTTCTTC. It specifies CASNGGANNEQFF.

This clonotype has ten or more counts. This rearrangement joins TRBV7-9 to TRBJ1-3; D unresolved. CDR3 length equals 14 residues. V dropped 8 bases and J dropped 0 bases, with 11 bases sitting between them. CDR1 is SEHNR, CDR2 FQNEAQ, per germline (reference sequence). CDR3 loop: CASSGRYSGNTIYF. CDR3 DNA: TGTGCCAGCTCAGGACGGTACTCTGGAAACACCATATATTTT. The whole variable domain, filled in from reference TRBV7-9 and TRBJ1-3, reads DTGVSQNPRHKITKRGQNVTFRCDPISEHNRLYWYRQTLGQGPEFLTYFQNEAQLEKSRLLSDRFSAERPKGSFSTLEIQRTEQGDSAMYLCASSGRYSGNTIYFGEGSWLTVV.